The 20 T cell receptor beta chains below were found in one sample sequenced in a study of shared clonotypes between healthy human individuals. The protocol was immunoSEQ multiplex PCR, while the TCRdb copy is restricted to in-frame clones and leaves out a portion. The sample comprises some 1 million clones, about 74% of which are singletons, and over 1.3% rests with the top ten. Source material: memory CD4+ T cells sorted from blood. Noted subset: CD45RA-negative fraction. Every receptor here comes from a young man in good health.

The V call is TRBV30, the J call TRBJ2-1; 7 bases are shared with TRBD1. The CDR3 is 14 residues long. The J segment lost 5 bases and the V segment lost 2 bases, leaving 6 bases of the junction unmatched. From germline, CDR1 is GTSNPN and CDR2 SVGIG (reference sequence). This CDR3 reads CAWSQGGNNNEQFF. The CDR3 DNA reads TGTGCCTGGAGTCAAGGGGGCAACAACAATGAGCAGTTCTTC.

The CDR3 bases are TGTGCCAGCAGCCGGGACTCAGCGGGGATCGGGCACGAGCAGTACTTC. It is translated as CASSRDSAGIGHEQYF. The chain combines TRBV7-6 with TRBJ2-7; 7 bases match TRBD2. J was trimmed by 5 bases and V by 5 bases; bases with no gene match: 15. CDR3 length: 16 amino acids. Per germline, CDR1 SGHVS and CDR2 FNYEAQ. Full variable domain (remainder filled in from reference TRBV7-6 and TRBJ2-7): GAGVSQSPRYKVTKRGQDVALRCDPISGHVSLYWYRQALGQGPEFLTYFNYEAQQDKSGLPNDRFSAERPEGSISTLTIQRTEQRDSAMYRCASSRDSAGIGHEQYFGPGTRLTVT.

This chain uses TRBV6-5 with TRBJ2-2; tentative D call: TRBD2 (7 bases). Trimming stripped 2 bases from V and 8 bases from J, with 12 bases between. Germline CDR1 and CDR2: MNHEY and SVGAGI. This CDR3 region has 14 residues. In DNA, the CDR3 is TGTGCCAGCAGTTACGAGGGGGGGTCAGGGGAGCTGTTTTTT. Translation gives CASSYEGGSGELFF.

This chain uses TRBV6-6 with TRBJ2-7, with D perhaps TRBD2 (6 bases). The CDR3 totals 13 residues. Deletions cut 7 bases from V and 1 base from J, with 11 bases between. Germline V lookup: CDR1 MNHNY, CDR2 SVGAGI (reference sequence). CDR3 sequence reads: CASKGTGSYEQYF. In DNA, the CDR3 is TGTGCCAGCAAGGGGACTGGGTCCTACGAGCAGTACTTC.

This clone appeared a single time. A single base separates this from a much larger clone, so it may be a read error. The V and J genes are TRBV5-1 and TRBJ1-1; D is possibly TRBD1 (5 bases). This CDR3 spans 13 amino acids. Trimming removed 7 bases from V and 6 bases from J, with 16 bases in between. From germline, CDR1 is SGHRS and CDR2 YFSETQ. CDR3 residues: CASGKGPGAEAFF. The CDR3 nucleotides read TGCGCCAGCGGCAAGGGGCCAGGCGCTGAAGCTTTCTTT.

Concerning this clone: A far larger clone differs by one base, so this is likely a read error. V and J are TRBV5-4 and TRBJ2-4, with 9 bases fitting TRBD2. The germline V gene encodes CDR1 SGHNT and CDR2 YYREEE (reference sequence). With V trimmed by 3 bases and J by 2 bases, 6 bases remained unmatched. The CDR3 spans 16 residues. The CDR3 DNA reads as TGTGCCAGCAGCTCCGCGGGAGGGGTGACCAAAAACATTCAGTACTTC. It translates to CASSSAGGVTKNIQYF.

The chain couples TRBV7-2 to TRBJ2-5, with D maybe TRBD2 (6 bases). The J call may be wrong; the DNA end is better matched by TRBJ2-7. This CDR3 has 15 amino acids. Per germline, CDR1 SGHTA and CDR2 FQGNSA. The CDR3 coding sequence is TGTGCCAGCAGCCGTAGCGGCTACAGCTCCTACGAGCAGTACTTC. This sequence encodes CASSRSGYSSYEQYF.

This chain links TRBV27 with TRBJ2-7, with D perhaps matching TRBD1 (6 bases). Germline CDR1 is MNHEY and CDR2 is SMNVEV (reference sequence). The CDR3 sequence is 16 residues long. V gave up 1 base and J gave up 2 bases, with 15 bases separating them. The CDR3: CASSLWTASPPYEQYF. Written as DNA, the CDR3 is TGTGCCAGCAGTTTATGGACAGCTTCGCCTCCCTACGAGCAGTACTTC.

The rearrangement uses TRBV5-5 and TRBJ1-2; 7 bases fit TRBD1. This CDR3 region has 14 residues. V was pared by 4 bases and J by 8 bases, with 11 bases of the junction left unmatched. Germline V gene lookup returns CDR1 SGHKS and CDR2 YYEKEE (reference sequence). The CDR3 DNA reads TGTGCCAGCAGCCCACAGCAGGGGGATCACGGCTACACCTTC. Translating gives CASSPQQGDHGYTF.

This chain joins TRBV5-6 and TRBJ1-1; no clear D gene. The CDR3 has 13 residues. Germline V gene data show CDR1 as SGHDT and CDR2 as YYEEEE. Trimming left V 4 bases short and J 2 bases short, with 9 bases between. The CDR3 loop is CASSRKVNTEAFF. The CDR3 coding sequence is TGTGCCAGCAGCCGAAAGGTAAACACTGAAGCTTTCTTT.

Points on this clone: Other DNA sequences in the sample encode the same CDR3. V gene TRBV6-5 combines with J gene TRBJ1-5, with D tentatively TRBD1 (5 bases). V was pared by 5 bases and J by 1 base, with 12 bases between. The CDR3 runs to 15 residues. Looked up from germline, CDR1 is MNHEY and CDR2 is SVGAGI. CDR3 loop: CASSRQGTSNQPQHF. As DNA, the CDR3 is TGTGCCAGCAGTAGGCAGGGAACCAGCAATCAGCCCCAGCATTTT.

CDR3 DNA sequence: TGTGCCAGCAGTGACCGGGACAGGGGGCGGGTAGGCACTGAAGCTTTCTTT. Its protein product is CASSDRDRGRVGTEAFF. This chain connects TRBV6-1 to TRBJ1-1; 12 bases map to TRBD1. V shed 3 bases and J 4 bases; nucleotides not matched to a gene: 9. Germline CDR1 reads MNHNS; CDR2 reads SASEGT. CDR3 length equals 17 residues.

The chain is built from TRBV28 and TRBJ2-5, with TRBD2 matching 7 bases. CDR3 length: 12 residues. CDR1 is MDHEN and CDR2 is SYDVKM in the germline V gene. V shed 7 bases and J 5 bases; nucleotides not matched to a gene: 4. The CDR3 spells CASTSLAETQYF. The CDR3 DNA sequence: TGTGCCAGCACCTCACTAGCGGAGACCCAGTACTTC.

The chain uses TRBV6-6 and TRBJ2-7; 9 bases are a match to TRBD1. V lost 5 bases to trimming and J lost 2 bases; unmatched junction nucleotides: 7. The CDR3 has 15 amino acids. Germline CDR1 reads MNHNY; CDR2 reads SVGAGI (reference sequence). The CDR3 protein is CASSDTGGRTYEQYF. The CDR3 coding sequence is TGTGCCAGCAGTGACACAGGGGGCAGGACCTACGAGCAGTACTTC.

CDR3 coding DNA: TGTGCCACCAGCAGAGATTATCCGGCGGGAGAAGAGACCCAGTACTTC. The encoded protein is CATSRDYPAGEETQYF. This chain connects TRBV15 to TRBJ2-5; TRBD2 matches at 7 bases. This CDR3 is built from 16 residues. V was clipped by 0 bases and J by 3 bases; unmatched bases: 7. The germline gives CDR1 LNHNV, CDR2 YYDKDF (reference sequence).

The chain is built from TRBV6-6 and TRBJ1-3, with no clear D. The V end lost 8 bases, the J end lost 3 bases, and 5 bases lay between the germline ends. Germline V gene lookup returns CDR1 MNHNY and CDR2 SVGAGI (reference sequence). The CDR3 covers 11 residues. This CDR3 reads CASAGGNTIYF. The CDR3 DNA is TGTGCCAGCGCTGGTGGAAACACCATATATTTT.

The J gene is TRBJ2-3, the V gene TRBV7-9; D is uncertain. The V end lost 2 bases, the J end lost 6 bases, and 9 bases lay between the germline ends. Looked up from germline, CDR1 is SEHNR and CDR2 is FQNEAQ (reference sequence). The CDR3 has 13 residues. CDR3 DNA sequence: TGTGCCAGCAGCTTAAGGCAGGCGGATACGCAGTATTTT. This encodes CASSLRQADTQYF. The full variable domain, rest sourced from reference TRBV7-9 and TRBJ2-3, is DTGVSQNPRHKITKRGQNVTFRCDPISEHNRLYWYRQTLGQGPEFLTYFQNEAQLEKSRLLSDRFSAERPKGSFSTLEIQRTEQGDSAMYLCASSLRQADTQYFGPGTRLTVL.

The chain joins TRBV6-1 to TRBJ1-3; maybe TRBD1 (5 bases). Germline values: CDR1 MNHNS, CDR2 SASEGT. V shed 7 bases and J shed 6 bases, with 16 bases lying between them. This CDR3 has 14 residues. In nucleotides, the CDR3 is TGTGCCAGCAAACGGGGGGGAGAGGAAAACACCATATATTTT. Protein product: CASKRGGEENTIYF.

The chain recombines TRBV14 with TRBJ1-6; 7 bases map to TRBD1. Germline-derived CDR1 and CDR2 are SGHDN and FVKESK. This CDR3 is 16 amino acids long. J gave up 6 bases and V 0 bases, and 5 bases lay outside the gene matches. CDR3: CASSQERGQINSPLHF. In nucleotides, the CDR3 is TGTGCCAGCAGCCAAGAAAGGGGGCAGATTAATTCACCCCTCCACTTT. Full variable domain (outside the CDR3, taken from reference TRBV14 and TRBJ1-6): EAGVTQFPSHSVIEKGQTVTLRCDPISGHDNLYWYRRVMGKEIKFLLHFVKESKQDESGMPNNRFLAERTGGTYSTLKVQPAELEDSGVYFCASSQERGQINSPLHFGNGTRLTVT.

J is TRBJ1-6 and V is TRBV19, with 7 nucleotides matching TRBD1. Trimming removed 3 bases from V and 8 bases from J; junction bases left unmatched: 4. Germline V gene sequence: CDR1 LNHDA, CDR2 SQIVND (reference sequence). The CDR3 spans 14 residues. CDR3 in DNA: TGTGCCAGTAGTATCGGGACAGTTGATTCACCCCTCCACTTT. Translating gives CASSIGTVDSPLHF.